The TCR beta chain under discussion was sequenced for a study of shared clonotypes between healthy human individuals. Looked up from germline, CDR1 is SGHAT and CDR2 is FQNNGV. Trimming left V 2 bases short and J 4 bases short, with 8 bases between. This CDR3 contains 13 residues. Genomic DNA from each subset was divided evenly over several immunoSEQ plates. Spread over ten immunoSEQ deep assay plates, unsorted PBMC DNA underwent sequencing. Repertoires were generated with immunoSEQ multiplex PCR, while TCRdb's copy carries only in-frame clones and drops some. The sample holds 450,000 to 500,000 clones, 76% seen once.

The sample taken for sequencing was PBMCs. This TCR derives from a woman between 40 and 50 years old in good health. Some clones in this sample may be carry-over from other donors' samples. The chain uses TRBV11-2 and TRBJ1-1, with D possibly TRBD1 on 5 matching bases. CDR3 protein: CASSLSGSTEAFF. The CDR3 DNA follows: TGTGCCAGCAGCTTATCAGGGTCCACTGAAGCTTTCTTT.